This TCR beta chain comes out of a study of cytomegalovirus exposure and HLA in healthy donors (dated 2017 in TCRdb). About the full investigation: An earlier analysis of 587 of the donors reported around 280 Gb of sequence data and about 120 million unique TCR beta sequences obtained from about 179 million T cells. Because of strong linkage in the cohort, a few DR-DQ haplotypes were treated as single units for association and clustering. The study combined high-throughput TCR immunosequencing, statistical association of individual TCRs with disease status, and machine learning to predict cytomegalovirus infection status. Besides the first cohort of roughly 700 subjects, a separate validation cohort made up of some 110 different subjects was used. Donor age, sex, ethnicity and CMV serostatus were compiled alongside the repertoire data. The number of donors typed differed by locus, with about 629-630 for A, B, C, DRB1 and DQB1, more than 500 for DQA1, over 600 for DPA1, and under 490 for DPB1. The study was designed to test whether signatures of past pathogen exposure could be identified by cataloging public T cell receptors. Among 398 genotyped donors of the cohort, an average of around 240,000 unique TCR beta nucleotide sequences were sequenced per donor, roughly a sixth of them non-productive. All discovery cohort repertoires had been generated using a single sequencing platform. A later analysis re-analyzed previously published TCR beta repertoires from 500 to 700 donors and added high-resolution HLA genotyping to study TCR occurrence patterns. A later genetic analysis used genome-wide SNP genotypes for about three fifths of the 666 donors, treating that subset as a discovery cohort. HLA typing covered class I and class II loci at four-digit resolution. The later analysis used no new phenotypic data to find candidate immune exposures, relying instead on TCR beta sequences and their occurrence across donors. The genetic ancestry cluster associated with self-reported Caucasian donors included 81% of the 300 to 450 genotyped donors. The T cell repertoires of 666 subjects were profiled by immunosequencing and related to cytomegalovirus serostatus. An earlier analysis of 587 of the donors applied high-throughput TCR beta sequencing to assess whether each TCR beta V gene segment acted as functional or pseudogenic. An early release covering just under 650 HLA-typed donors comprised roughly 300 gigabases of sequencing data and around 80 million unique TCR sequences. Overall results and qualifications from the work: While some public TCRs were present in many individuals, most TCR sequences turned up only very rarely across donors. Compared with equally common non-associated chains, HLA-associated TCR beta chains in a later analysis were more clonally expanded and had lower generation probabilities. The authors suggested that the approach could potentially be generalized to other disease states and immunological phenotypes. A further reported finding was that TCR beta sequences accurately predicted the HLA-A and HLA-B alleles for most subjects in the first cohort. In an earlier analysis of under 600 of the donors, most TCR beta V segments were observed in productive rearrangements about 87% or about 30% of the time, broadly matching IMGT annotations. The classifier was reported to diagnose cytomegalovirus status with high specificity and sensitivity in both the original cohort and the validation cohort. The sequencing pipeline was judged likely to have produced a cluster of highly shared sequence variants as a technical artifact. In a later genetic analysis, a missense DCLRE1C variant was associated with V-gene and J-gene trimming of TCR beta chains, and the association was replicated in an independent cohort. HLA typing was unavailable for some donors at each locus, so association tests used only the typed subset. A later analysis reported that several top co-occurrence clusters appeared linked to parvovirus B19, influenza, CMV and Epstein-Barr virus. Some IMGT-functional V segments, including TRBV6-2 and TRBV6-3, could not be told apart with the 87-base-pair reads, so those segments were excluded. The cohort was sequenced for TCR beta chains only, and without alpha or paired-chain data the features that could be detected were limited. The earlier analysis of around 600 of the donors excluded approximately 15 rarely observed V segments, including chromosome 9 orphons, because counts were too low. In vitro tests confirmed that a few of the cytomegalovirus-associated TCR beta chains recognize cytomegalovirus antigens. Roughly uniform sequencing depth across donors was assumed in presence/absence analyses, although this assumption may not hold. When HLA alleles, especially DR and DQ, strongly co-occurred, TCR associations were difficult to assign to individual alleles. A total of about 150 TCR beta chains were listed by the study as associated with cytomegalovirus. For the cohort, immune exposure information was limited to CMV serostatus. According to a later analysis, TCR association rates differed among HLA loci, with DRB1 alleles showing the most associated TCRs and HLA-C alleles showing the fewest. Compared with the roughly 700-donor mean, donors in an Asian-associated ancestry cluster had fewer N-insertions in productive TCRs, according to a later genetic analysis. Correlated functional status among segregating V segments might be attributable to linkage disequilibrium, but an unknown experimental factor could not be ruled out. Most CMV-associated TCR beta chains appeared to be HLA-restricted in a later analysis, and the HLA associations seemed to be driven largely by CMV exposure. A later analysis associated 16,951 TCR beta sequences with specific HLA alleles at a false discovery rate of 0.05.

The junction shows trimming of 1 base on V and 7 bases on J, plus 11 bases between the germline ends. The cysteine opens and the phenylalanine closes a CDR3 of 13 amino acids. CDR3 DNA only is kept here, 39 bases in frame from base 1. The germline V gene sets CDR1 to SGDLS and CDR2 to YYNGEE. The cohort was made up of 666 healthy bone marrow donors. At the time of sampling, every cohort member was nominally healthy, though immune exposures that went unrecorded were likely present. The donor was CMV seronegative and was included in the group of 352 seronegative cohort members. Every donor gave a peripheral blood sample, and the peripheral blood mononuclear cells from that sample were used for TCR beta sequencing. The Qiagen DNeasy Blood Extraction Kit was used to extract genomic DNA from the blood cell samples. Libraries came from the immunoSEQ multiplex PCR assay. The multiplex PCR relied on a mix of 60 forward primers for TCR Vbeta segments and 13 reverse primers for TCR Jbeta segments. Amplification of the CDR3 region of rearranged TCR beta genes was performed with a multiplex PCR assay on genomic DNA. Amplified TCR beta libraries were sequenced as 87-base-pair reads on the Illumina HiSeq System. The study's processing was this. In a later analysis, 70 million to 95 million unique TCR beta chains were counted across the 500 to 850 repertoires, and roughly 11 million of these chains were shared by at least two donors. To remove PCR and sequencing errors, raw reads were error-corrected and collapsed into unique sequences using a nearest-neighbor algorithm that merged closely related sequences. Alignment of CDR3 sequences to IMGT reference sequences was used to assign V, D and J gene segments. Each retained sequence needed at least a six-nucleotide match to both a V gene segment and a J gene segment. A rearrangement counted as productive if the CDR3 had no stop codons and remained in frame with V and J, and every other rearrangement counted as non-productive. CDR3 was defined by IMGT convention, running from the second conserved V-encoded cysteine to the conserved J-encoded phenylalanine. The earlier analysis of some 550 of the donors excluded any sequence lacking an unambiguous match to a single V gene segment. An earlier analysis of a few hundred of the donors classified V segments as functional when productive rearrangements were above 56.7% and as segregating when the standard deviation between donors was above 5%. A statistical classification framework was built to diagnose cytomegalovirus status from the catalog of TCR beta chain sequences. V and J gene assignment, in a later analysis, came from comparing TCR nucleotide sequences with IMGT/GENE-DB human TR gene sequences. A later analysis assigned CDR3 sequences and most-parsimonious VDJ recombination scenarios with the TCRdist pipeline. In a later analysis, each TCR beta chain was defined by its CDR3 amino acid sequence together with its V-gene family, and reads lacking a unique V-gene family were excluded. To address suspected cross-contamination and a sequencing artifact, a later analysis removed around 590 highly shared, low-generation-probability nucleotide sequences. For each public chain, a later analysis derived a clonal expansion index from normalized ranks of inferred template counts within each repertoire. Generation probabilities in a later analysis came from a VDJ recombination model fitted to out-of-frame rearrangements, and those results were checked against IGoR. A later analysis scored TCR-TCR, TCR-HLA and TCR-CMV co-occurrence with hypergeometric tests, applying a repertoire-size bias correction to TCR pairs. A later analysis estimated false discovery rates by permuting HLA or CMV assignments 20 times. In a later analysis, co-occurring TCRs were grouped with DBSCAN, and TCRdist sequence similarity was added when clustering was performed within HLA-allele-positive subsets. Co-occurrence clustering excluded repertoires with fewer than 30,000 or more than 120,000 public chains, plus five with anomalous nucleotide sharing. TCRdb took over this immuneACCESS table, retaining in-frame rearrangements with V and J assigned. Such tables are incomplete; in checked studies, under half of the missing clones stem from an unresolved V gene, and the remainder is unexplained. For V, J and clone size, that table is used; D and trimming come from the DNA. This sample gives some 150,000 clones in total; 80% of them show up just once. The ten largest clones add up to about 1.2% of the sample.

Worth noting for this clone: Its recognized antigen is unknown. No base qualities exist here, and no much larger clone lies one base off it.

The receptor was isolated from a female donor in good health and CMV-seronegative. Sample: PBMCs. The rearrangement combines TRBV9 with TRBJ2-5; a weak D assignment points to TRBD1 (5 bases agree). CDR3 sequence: CASSVLDQGTQYF. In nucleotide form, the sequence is TGTGCCAGCAGCGTACTGGACCAGGGGACCCAGTACTTC.